The rows below give T cell receptor beta chains drawn from one sample of a study of technical replicates of blood from a few donors. The protocol was immunoSEQ multiplex PCR, while the TCRdb copy is restricted to in-frame clones and leaves out a portion. In the table there are about 12,000 clones, around nine tenths of which are singletons. Source material: PBMCs. The receptors shown here come from a human donor in good health. The CDR3 runs from the conserved cysteine through the conserved F or W. Fields, in order: clone size, D gene, V gene, J gene, CDR3 DNA, CDR3 protein. D genes are given only for firm matches. Only part of the rows carry a size: once, few, many, or a class if the clone is expanded.

abundance: -
d_gene: -
v_gene: TRBV13
j_gene: TRBJ2-7
CDR3nt: TGTGCCAGCAGCTTAAGATTTCGATACGAGGGGGAAGCCGACGAGCAGTACTTC
CDR3aa: CASSLRFRYEGEADEQYF

abundance: -
d_gene: -
v_gene: TRBV10-3
j_gene: TRBJ2-7
CDR3nt: TGTGCCATCAGTGAGACTGGGGGCCCCTACGAGCAGTACTTC
CDR3aa: CAISETGGPYEQYF

abundance: -
d_gene: -
v_gene: TRBV10-3
j_gene: TRBJ2-7
CDR3nt: TGTGCCATCAGTGAGTCTAAGACAGATACCAGCAAGTACTTC
CDR3aa: CAISESKTDTSKYF

abundance: -
d_gene: -
v_gene: TRBV28
j_gene: TRBJ1-2
CDR3nt: TGTGCCAGCAGTACCAGGCCCTCTGGCTACACCTTC
CDR3aa: CASSTRPSGYTF

abundance: -
d_gene: -
v_gene: TRBV9
j_gene: TRBJ2-5
CDR3nt: TGTGCCAGCAGCGTAGCAGGGAAAGAGACCCAGTACTTC
CDR3aa: CASSVAGKETQYF

abundance: -
d_gene: TRBD2
v_gene: TRBV5-1
j_gene: TRBJ2-1
CDR3nt: TGCGCCAGCAGCTTGGGCCCCGGGAGGGCCAGCTATGAGCAGTTCTTC
CDR3aa: CASSLGPGRASYEQFF

abundance: -
d_gene: TRBD1
v_gene: TRBV7-8
j_gene: TRBJ2-7
CDR3nt: TGTGCCAGCAGCTTAGAGGGACAGAGATACGAGCAGTACTTC
CDR3aa: CASSLEGQRYEQYF

abundance: -
d_gene: -
v_gene: TRBV25-1
j_gene: TRBJ1-1
CDR3nt: TGTGCCAGCAGTGGCGCGCCGACAGTTGAAGCTTTCTTT
CDR3aa: CASSGAPTVEAFF

abundance: -
d_gene: -
v_gene: TRBV28
j_gene: TRBJ2-7
CDR3nt: TGTGCCAGCAGCATCAAAATGGACAGTCGCGAGCAGTACTTC
CDR3aa: CASSIKMDSREQYF

abundance: -
d_gene: TRBD1
v_gene: TRBV12-5
j_gene: TRBJ1-2
CDR3nt: TGTGCTAGTGGTTTTGGGCCGAAGGACAGGGGGCTTCACTATGGCTACACCTTC
CDR3aa: CASGFGPKDRGLHYGYTF

abundance: -
d_gene: TRBD2
v_gene: TRBV30
j_gene: TRBJ2-7
CDR3nt: TGTGCCTGGAGTCCAGGCTCCGGGGGGACGTACTTC
CDR3aa: CAWSPGSGGTYF

abundance: -
d_gene: TRBD2
v_gene: TRBV6-6
j_gene: TRBJ2-7
CDR3nt: TGTGCCAGCAGTCCCCGACTAGCGGGAGGGATGTACGAGCAGTACTTC
CDR3aa: CASSPRLAGGMYEQYF

abundance: -
d_gene: -
v_gene: TRBV9
j_gene: TRBJ1-1
CDR3nt: TGTGCCAGCAGCGAGGGACACCTCAAGGCTGAAGCTTTCTTT
CDR3aa: CASSEGHLKAEAFF

abundance: -
d_gene: TRBD2
v_gene: TRBV4-2
j_gene: TRBJ2-1
CDR3nt: TGTGCCAGCGGGAGGGCCTTAATGGGAAATGAGCAGTTCTTC
CDR3aa: CASGRALMGNEQFF

abundance: -
d_gene: TRBD2
v_gene: TRBV30
j_gene: TRBJ2-1
CDR3nt: TGTGCCTGGAGCGTAATAGCGGGTCGTGAGCAGTTCTTC
CDR3aa: CAWSVIAGREQFF

abundance: -
d_gene: TRBD2
v_gene: TRBV10-3
j_gene: TRBJ2-7
CDR3nt: TGTGCCATCAGTGATAGCGGGAGCCCCTACGAGCAGTACTTC
CDR3aa: CAISDSGSPYEQYF

abundance: -
d_gene: TRBD2
v_gene: TRBV19
j_gene: TRBJ2-7
CDR3nt: TGTGCCAGTAGTATAGAAGTCACTAGCGGGATCGCCTACGAGCAGTACTTC
CDR3aa: CASSIEVTSGIAYEQYF

abundance: -
d_gene: -
v_gene: TRBV5-1
j_gene: TRBJ2-7
CDR3nt: TGCGCCAGCAGCTCGGACACTCGCTCCTACGAGCAGTACTTC
CDR3aa: CASSSDTRSYEQYF

abundance: -
d_gene: -
v_gene: TRBV5-6
j_gene: TRBJ2-3
CDR3nt: TGTGCCAGCAGCACTACAGGGTTGGGGCCCACAGATACGCAGTATTTT
CDR3aa: CASSTTGLGPTDTQYF

abundance: -
d_gene: -
v_gene: TRBV10-1
j_gene: TRBJ2-1
CDR3nt: TGCGCCAGCAGTGCCCAGGTATACAATGAGCAGTTCTTC
CDR3aa: CASSAQVYNEQFF

abundance: -
d_gene: TRBD2
v_gene: TRBV28
j_gene: TRBJ2-7
CDR3nt: TGTGCCAGCAGTTTATCAGCGGGACTCTCCTACGAGCAGTACTTC
CDR3aa: CASSLSAGLSYEQYF

abundance: -
d_gene: -
v_gene: TRBV18
j_gene: TRBJ1-3
CDR3nt: TGTGCCAGCTCACCACCCTCCACGTCAGGGTTTGGGGACACCATATATTTT
CDR3aa: CASSPPSTSGFGDTIYF

abundance: -
d_gene: -
v_gene: TRBV6-6
j_gene: TRBJ2-2
CDR3nt: TGTGCCAGCAGTCGGGGGACGGACGTGAGCGCCGGGGAGCTGTTTTTT
CDR3aa: CASSRGTDVSAGELFF

abundance: -
d_gene: -
v_gene: TRBV21-1
j_gene: TRBJ2-2
CDR3nt: TGTGCCAGCAGCAAAGGGGCAGATACGACCCGGAGGGGAACCGGGGAGCTGTTTTTT
CDR3aa: CASSKGADTTRRGTGELFF

abundance: -
d_gene: TRBD2
v_gene: TRBV28
j_gene: TRBJ2-1
CDR3nt: TGTGCCAGCAGTTCTAGCGGGAGTTCCTACAATGAGCAGTTCTTC
CDR3aa: CASSSSGSSYNEQFF

abundance: -
d_gene: TRBD2
v_gene: TRBV7-3
j_gene: TRBJ2-1
CDR3nt: TGTGCCAGCAGCCAGACTAGCGGGGGAACGGCCAATGAGCAGTTCTTC
CDR3aa: CASSQTSGGTANEQFF

abundance: -
d_gene: -
v_gene: TRBV7-8
j_gene: TRBJ2-1
CDR3nt: TGTGCCAGCAGCTTACTTCTTGGTTCTCGGGATGAGCAGTTCTTC
CDR3aa: CASSLLLGSRDEQFF

abundance: -
d_gene: -
v_gene: TRBV2
j_gene: TRBJ2-5
CDR3nt: TGTGCCAGCCTTAAAGGGGCGGGGCAAGAGACCCAGTACTTC
CDR3aa: CASLKGAGQETQYF

abundance: -
d_gene: TRBD2
v_gene: TRBV10-2
j_gene: TRBJ2-1
CDR3nt: TGCGCCAGCAGTGAGTCGATAGGACTAGCGGGAGCGGCTGATGAGCAGTTCTTC
CDR3aa: CASSESIGLAGAADEQFF

abundance: -
d_gene: -
v_gene: TRBV18
j_gene: TRBJ2-5
CDR3nt: TGTGCCAGCTCGCCTGGGGGCCGGAACCAAGAGACCCAGTACTTC
CDR3aa: CASSPGGRNQETQYF

abundance: -
d_gene: TRBD2
v_gene: TRBV2
j_gene: TRBJ2-1
CDR3nt: TGTGCCAGCATCGGGGGAGGGGTAGGAGATGAGCAGTTCTTC
CDR3aa: CASIGGGVGDEQFF

abundance: -
d_gene: -
v_gene: TRBV9
j_gene: TRBJ2-5
CDR3nt: TGTGCCAGCAGCGTACGGGGAGAGACCCAGTACTTC
CDR3aa: CASSVRGETQYF

abundance: -
d_gene: TRBD1
v_gene: TRBV2
j_gene: TRBJ1-3
CDR3nt: TGTGCCAGCAGTGAAAGGACAGGGGGTGGAAACACCATATATTTT
CDR3aa: CASSERTGGGNTIYF

abundance: -
d_gene: -
v_gene: TRBV6-1
j_gene: TRBJ1-2
CDR3nt: TGTGCCAGCAGTGAAGGGGAGGGAGAAGTTCCAGGGAACTATGGCTACACCTTC
CDR3aa: CASSEGEGEVPGNYGYTF

abundance: -
d_gene: TRBD2
v_gene: TRBV6-1
j_gene: TRBJ2-7
CDR3nt: TGTGCCAGCAGTGAAGGGGCCTCGGGACTAGCGGGAACCTACGAGCAGTACTTC
CDR3aa: CASSEGASGLAGTYEQYF

abundance: -
d_gene: TRBD1
v_gene: TRBV18
j_gene: TRBJ2-2
CDR3nt: TGTGCCAGCTCACCATATACAGGGGGCACCGGGGAGCTGTTTTTT
CDR3aa: CASSPYTGGTGELFF

abundance: -
d_gene: -
v_gene: TRBV18
j_gene: TRBJ1-5
CDR3nt: TGTGCCAGCTCACCTCAAATGGCGGATCAGCCCCAGCATTTT
CDR3aa: CASSPQMADQPQHF

abundance: once
d_gene: TRBD1
v_gene: TRBV6-1
j_gene: TRBJ2-7
CDR3nt: TGTGCCAGCTTTAGACAGGGGGGTTCCGAGCAGTACTTC
CDR3aa: CASFRQGGSEQYF

abundance: -
d_gene: TRBD1
v_gene: TRBV10-2
j_gene: TRBJ1-5
CDR3nt: TGCGCCAGCAGTGACAGGACAGGAGAATATAGCAATCAGCCCCAGCATTTT
CDR3aa: CASSDRTGEYSNQPQHF

abundance: -
d_gene: TRBD1
v_gene: TRBV7-9
j_gene: TRBJ2-2
CDR3nt: TGTGCCAGCAGAGAGACAGGGAAGAAGAGCACCGGGGAGCTGTTTTTT
CDR3aa: CASRETGKKSTGELFF

abundance: -
d_gene: TRBD1
v_gene: TRBV30
j_gene: TRBJ1-1
CDR3nt: TGTGCCTGGAATAGACAGGGTCGAGAAGCTTTCTTT
CDR3aa: CAWNRQGREAFF

abundance: -
d_gene: TRBD1
v_gene: TRBV5-1
j_gene: TRBJ1-2
CDR3nt: TGCGCCAGCAGTTCTGGACAGGGAGTTAACTATGGCTACACCTTC
CDR3aa: CASSSGQGVNYGYTF

abundance: -
d_gene: -
v_gene: TRBV4-2
j_gene: TRBJ1-1
CDR3nt: TGTGCCAGCAGCCAAGTAGAGAACACTGAAGCTTTCTTT
CDR3aa: CASSQVENTEAFF

abundance: -
d_gene: TRBD1
v_gene: TRBV6-1
j_gene: TRBJ1-4
CDR3nt: TGTGCCAGCAGTGAACCGGACAGGGGCGATGAAAAACTGTTTTTT
CDR3aa: CASSEPDRGDEKLFF

abundance: -
d_gene: -
v_gene: TRBV2
j_gene: TRBJ2-7
CDR3nt: TGTGCCAGCAGTGAAGGACTCAACTACGAGCAGTACTTC
CDR3aa: CASSEGLNYEQYF

abundance: -
d_gene: TRBD2
v_gene: TRBV7-3
j_gene: TRBJ2-3
CDR3nt: TGTGCCAGCAGCTTAGGGACTAGCGGTGCAGATACGCAGTATTTT
CDR3aa: CASSLGTSGADTQYF

abundance: -
d_gene: TRBD1
v_gene: TRBV7-2
j_gene: TRBJ2-7
CDR3nt: TGTGCCAGCAGCTTACCGCGACAGGGGCCGATCTACGAGCAGTACTTC
CDR3aa: CASSLPRQGPIYEQYF

abundance: -
d_gene: -
v_gene: TRBV19
j_gene: TRBJ2-7
CDR3nt: TGTGCCAGTAGTATAGCCACAGGTGCCTACGAGCAGTACTTC
CDR3aa: CASSIATGAYEQYF

abundance: once
d_gene: -
v_gene: TRBV7-7
j_gene: TRBJ2-2
CDR3nt: TGTGCCAGCAGCCTAGGGCAAGACACCGGGGAGCTGTTTTTT
CDR3aa: CASSLGQDTGELFF

abundance: once
d_gene: TRBD1
v_gene: TRBV30
j_gene: TRBJ1-3
CDR3nt: TGTGCCTGGACCTTGGGACAGGGACACACCATATATTTT
CDR3aa: CAWTLGQGHTIYF

abundance: -
d_gene: -
v_gene: TRBV21-1
j_gene: TRBJ2-3
CDR3nt: TGTGCCAGCAGCAAAGAAAGGCTTTGGGGAGTAGACCACACAGATACGCAGTATTTT
CDR3aa: CASSKERLWGVDHTDTQYF

abundance: once
d_gene: TRBD1
v_gene: TRBV28
j_gene: TRBJ2-7
CDR3nt: TGTGCCAGCAGTTCCCCTCCGGGACAGGGTTTACACGAGCAGTACTTC
CDR3aa: CASSSPPGQGLHEQYF